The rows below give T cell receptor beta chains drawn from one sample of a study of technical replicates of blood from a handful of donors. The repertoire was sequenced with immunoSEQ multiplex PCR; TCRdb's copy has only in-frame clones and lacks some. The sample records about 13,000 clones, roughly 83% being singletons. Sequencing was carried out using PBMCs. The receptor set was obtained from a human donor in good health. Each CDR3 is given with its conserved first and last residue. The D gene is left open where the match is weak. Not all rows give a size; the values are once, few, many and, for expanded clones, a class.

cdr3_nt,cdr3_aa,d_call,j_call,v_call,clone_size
TGTGCCAGCAGTTTAAGTGGAGCTAATGAAAAACTGTTTTTT,CASSLSGANEKLFF,.,TRBJ1-4,TRBV27,.
TGTGCCAGCAGCTTACTAAGCGGGAGGTACGAGCAGTACTTC,CASSLLSGRYEQYF,TRBD2,TRBJ2-7,TRBV7-8,few
TGCGCCAGCAGCTTGGTGGGCGGGAATGAGCAGTTCTTC,CASSLVGGNEQFF,.,TRBJ2-1,TRBV5-1,.
TGTGCCCGAGGCGGTGGAAACACCATATATTTT,CARGGGNTIYF,.,TRBJ1-3,TRBV27,.
TGTGCCAGCAGTTCGCACAACGAGCAGTACTTC,CASSSHNEQYF,.,TRBJ2-7,TRBV7-2,.
TGCAGCGTTTCACAGGCCTACGAGCAGTACTTC,CSVSQAYEQYF,.,TRBJ2-7,TRBV29-1,once
TGTGCCAGCAGGAGACTAGCGGGAGGATACGAGCAGTACTTC,CASRRLAGGYEQYF,TRBD2,TRBJ2-7,TRBV6-6,.
TGTGCCTGGAGTTATCAGGGAGGCGAGCAGTACTTC,CAWSYQGGEQYF,.,TRBJ2-7,TRBV30,.
TGTGCCACCAGCGGACAGGGTAGCTCCTACGAGCAGTACTTC,CATSGQGSSYEQYF,TRBD1,TRBJ2-7,TRBV15,.
TGTGCCAGCAGTGACGGCCCGGGAGTACGGGAGACCCAGTACTTC,CASSDGPGVRETQYF,.,TRBJ2-5,TRBV25-1,.
TGCGCCAGCAGCTTAACAGGACGTCCTACGCCGAACACTGAAGCTTTCTTT,CASSLTGRPTPNTEAFF,.,TRBJ1-1,TRBV5-1,.
TGTGCCAGCAGCCAAGTAGTGGGGACGGGACTAGCGTTCAATGAGCAGTTCTTC,CASSQVVGTGLAFNEQFF,TRBD2,TRBJ2-1,TRBV4-2,.
TGTGCCAGCTCAGGGGGCAGGGAAGGCGAGCAGTACTTC,CASSGGREGEQYF,.,TRBJ2-7,TRBV18,.
TGTGCCAGCAGCCCCGAAGCCACAGTTGGCTACACCTTC,CASSPEATVGYTF,.,TRBJ1-2,TRBV7-9,.
TGTGCCAGCAGCTTGAGGGGGCGATTCTATGGCTACACCTTC,CASSLRGRFYGYTF,TRBD1,TRBJ1-2,TRBV11-2,.
TGCAGCGTTGAAGATCCGTCAAACACCATATATTTT,CSVEDPSNTIYF,.,TRBJ1-3,TRBV29-1,.
TGTGCCAGCAGTGGACAGAGCACCGGGGAGCTGTTTTTT,CASSGQSTGELFF,.,TRBJ2-2,TRBV2,.
TGCGCCAGCAGCCTACCGGGGACTAGCGGGACGGGCAATGAGCAGTTCTTC,CASSLPGTSGTGNEQFF,TRBD2,TRBJ2-1,TRBV5-1,.
TGTGCCAGCAGCTTCTCGAACACCGGGGAGCTGTTTTTT,CASSFSNTGELFF,.,TRBJ2-2,TRBV9,.
TGTGCCAGCAGTCGCGACAGGGGGCGCACAGATACGCAGTATTTT,CASSRDRGRTDTQYF,TRBD1,TRBJ2-3,TRBV2,.
TGTGCCAGTAGTATAGATCTGCGCGAGACCCAGTACTTC,CASSIDLRETQYF,.,TRBJ2-5,TRBV19,.
TGCAGCGTCTCGGGTCAGAAAGAGACCCAGTACTTC,CSVSGQKETQYF,.,TRBJ2-5,TRBV29-1,.
TGTGCCAGTAGTATCGGGAGGGCTCCCTTCTACGAGCAGTACTTC,CASSIGRAPFYEQYF,TRBD2,TRBJ2-7,TRBV19,.
TGTGCCAGCAGTTACTCGACGTCAGGTCAGCCCCAGCATTTT,CASSYSTSGQPQHF,.,TRBJ1-5,TRBV6-5,few
TGTGCCAGCAGCCGAGTGGTTGCGGGAGGGTACTACGAGCAGTACTTC,CASSRVVAGGYYEQYF,TRBD2,TRBJ2-7,TRBV4-2,.
TGCAGCTCTTACGGGGGGGGTTTCACTGAAGCTTTCTTT,CSSYGGGFTEAFF,.,TRBJ1-1,TRBV29-1,.
TGTGCCAGCAGCTTACGAGCGGGAGAGGATAATGAGCAGTTCTTC,CASSLRAGEDNEQFF,TRBD2,TRBJ2-1,TRBV11-3,.
TGTGCCAGCAGCTTAGAGGGGACTAAGGGGCAGTTCTTC,CASSLEGTKGQFF,TRBD2,TRBJ2-1,TRBV7-9,.
TGTGCCAGCGGGACAGGGAGATCCTACGAGCAGTACTTC,CASGTGRSYEQYF,TRBD1,TRBJ2-7,TRBV5-4,.
TGTGCCAGCAGTTTAGGGGCGACGGGCTACACCTTC,CASSLGATGYTF,.,TRBJ1-2,TRBV28,.
TGTGCCAGTAGTCCCGGGACAGGAGGTTCCTACGAGCAGTACTTC,CASSPGTGGSYEQYF,TRBD1,TRBJ2-7,TRBV19,.
TGTGCCAGCAGTGGGAACACAGGGGTAGATAATGAAAAACTGTTTTTT,CASSGNTGVDNEKLFF,TRBD1,TRBJ1-4,TRBV28,.
TGTGCCAGCAGTGAATTCGTCGCTAGCGGGGCCAGCACAGATACGCAGTATTTT,CASSEFVASGASTDTQYF,TRBD2,TRBJ2-3,TRBV25-1,once
TGTGCCAGTAGGTCCTACCGCACAGATACGCAGTATTTT,CASRSYRTDTQYF,.,TRBJ2-3,TRBV19,.
TGTGCCAGTAGTACATCAATTACAGGGGGCCAGAGCTCCTACGAGCAGTACTTC,CASSTSITGGQSSYEQYF,TRBD1,TRBJ2-7,TRBV19,.
TGTGCCAGTAGTATAGACCTAGCGGGAGGGACCGACGAGCAGTACTTC,CASSIDLAGGTDEQYF,TRBD2,TRBJ2-7,TRBV19,.
TGTGCCAGCAAACGGGCAGGGGAGTTAACCGGGGAGCTGTTTTTT,CASKRAGELTGELFF,.,TRBJ2-2,TRBV6-5,.
TGTGCCTGGAACAGGCGGGGAAACTCCTACGAGCAGTACTTC,CAWNRRGNSYEQYF,.,TRBJ2-7,TRBV30,.
TGTGCCAGCAGTTTCATGGGGCAGGGGAGGGGAGCTTTCTTT,CASSFMGQGRGAFF,.,TRBJ1-1,TRBV28,.
TGTGCCACCTCTCAGGGGCAGAGCACTGAAGCTTTCTTT,CATSQGQSTEAFF,.,TRBJ1-1,TRBV6-5,few